The 22 T cell receptor beta chains listed next were all sequenced from one sample in a study of cytomegalovirus exposure and HLA in healthy donors. A multiplex PCR was run with 60 Vbeta primers and 13 Jbeta primers. Only in-frame clones appear in the TCRdb table, and some are missing; sequencing was by immunoSEQ multiplex PCR. The table has some 90,000 clones, roughly 74% seen once. Sequencing was carried out using PBMCs. Source of these receptors: a woman aged 70 to 79 in good health and CMV-seropositive.

The chain couples TRBV29-1 to TRBJ1-1; 7 nucleotides agree with TRBD1. Trimming at V came to 4 bases and at J to 4 bases, leaving 3 bases not matched to a gene. The CDR3 is 12 residues long. Germline CDR1 SQVTM, CDR2 ANQGSEA. CDR3 sequence (DNA): TGCAGCGTTGTGGAGGGGGCCACTGAAGCTTTCTTT. This translates into CSVVEGATEAFF.

CDR3 nucleotide sequence: TGTGCCATCAGTGGCGGGAGCGGTTCCTACAATGAGCAGTTCTTC. It encodes CAISGGSGSYNEQFF. V is TRBV10-3 and J is TRBJ2-1; 7 bases are shared with TRBD2. CDR1 ENHRY and CDR2 SYGVKD come from the germline V gene. V dropped 4 bases and J dropped 1; count of bases not matched to a gene: 4. The CDR3 covers 15 residues.

This chain links TRBV11-2 with TRBJ1-1; TRBD1 might be the D (5 bases). Trimming removed 1 base at V and 1 base at J, with 10 bases between. Germline CDR1 reads SGHAT; CDR2 reads FQNNGV. The CDR3 totals 15 residues. The DNA of the CDR3 is TGTGCCAGCAGCTTAGTAGTGGGGGGGAACACTGAAGCTTTCTTT. Protein product: CASSLVVGGNTEAFF.

This clone was seen only a few times. V is TRBV19 and J is TRBJ1-1; possibly TRBD1 for D (5 bases). Germline-derived CDR1 and CDR2 are LNHDA and SQIVND (reference sequence). This CDR3 is 15 amino acids long. Trimming pared 11 bases from V and 1 base from J, leaving 20 bases between. CDR3 in amino acids: CAARVSLFGNTEAFF. The CDR3 nucleotides are TGTGCCGCCAGGGTATCTCTCTTTGGGAACACTGAAGCTTTCTTT.

V and J are TRBV4-2 and TRBJ2-3; 8 bases match TRBD1. CDR3 length equals 12 residues. Trimming at V came to 4 bases and at J to 6 bases, leaving 0 bases not matched to a gene. CDR1 is LGHNA and CDR2 is YNFKEQ in the germline V gene. CDR3 in DNA: TGTGCCAGCAGCCGACAGGGGGATACGCAGTATTTT. It encodes CASSRQGDTQYF.

This rearrangement joins TRBV2 to TRBJ2-6; D is undetermined. The V and J ends lost 6 bases and 0 bases respectively, with 6 bases between them. CDR3 size: 14 residues. Germline CDR1 reads SNHLY; CDR2 reads FYNNEI. The CDR3 reads CASRPSSGANVLTF. The DNA of the CDR3 is TGTGCCAGCAGACCGAGCTCTGGGGCCAACGTCCTGACTTTC.

The rearrangement joins TRBV18 to TRBJ2-6, with D unclear. V was cut by 2 bases and J by 0 bases, with 11 bases left in between. This CDR3 has 17 residues. CDR1 is KGHSH and CDR2 is LQKENI in the germline V gene. The CDR3 bases are TGTGCCAGCTCACCAGCTGCACAGAGCTCTGGGGCCAACGTCCTGACTTTC. This codes for CASSPAAQSSGANVLTF.

The chain links TRBV5-1 to TRBJ2-2; 8 bases are a match to TRBD2. CDR3 size: 16 residues. The germline V gene encodes CDR1 SGHRS and CDR2 YFSETQ. V trimming: 2 bases; J trimming: 4 bases; junction bases outside the gene matches: 7. CDR3 DNA: TGCGCCAGCAGCTTCCAAGCGGGAGTTGCCACCGGGGAGCTGTTTTTT. It encodes CASSFQAGVATGELFF.

In this sample, this clone turned up a few times. The chain couples TRBV27 to TRBJ2-2; 8 bases line up with TRBD1. Unmatched junction bases numbered 6, after V lost 6 bases and J lost 3 bases. The CDR3 spans 15 residues. The V gene's germline CDR1 is MNHEY and CDR2 SMNVEV (reference sequence). CDR3 residues: CASRSTGVDTGELFF. The CDR3 DNA reads TGTGCCAGCAGGTCGACAGGGGTGGACACCGGGGAGCTGTTTTTT.

The chain couples TRBV5-1 to TRBJ2-1; 7 nucleotides match TRBD2. Per germline, CDR1 SGHRS and CDR2 YFSETQ. The trim removed 0 bases at V and 3 bases at J, leaving 6 bases unmatched. The CDR3 is made up of 16 amino acids. The CDR3 loop is CASSLGLASGYNEQFF. For the CDR3, the DNA is TGCGCCAGCAGCTTGGGTCTGGCTAGCGGCTACAATGAGCAGTTCTTC.

The chain combines TRBV27 with TRBJ1-6; D unclear. This CDR3 region has 15 residues. Germline lookup yields CDR1 MNHEY and CDR2 SMNVEV (reference sequence). The V and J ends lost 3 bases and 6 bases respectively, with 12 bases between them. CDR3 sequence: CASSFRGDRNSPLHF. In DNA, the CDR3 is TGTGCCAGCAGTTTTAGAGGAGACCGTAATTCACCCCTCCACTTT.

The V call is TRBV7-9, the J call TRBJ2-5; TRBD1 agrees at 7 bases. Germline V gene data show CDR1 as SEHNR and CDR2 as FQNEAQ (reference sequence). The CDR3 is made up of 15 amino acids. J gave up 7 bases and V 3 bases, and 11 bases lay outside the gene matches. The CDR3 DNA is TGTGCCAGCAGCTTGGACAGGTTCAGGAAAGGGACCCAGTACTTC. Translated, it gives CASSLDRFRKGTQYF.

The chain links TRBV7-9 to TRBJ2-2, with D unclear. In germline, CDR1 is SEHNR, CDR2 FQNEAQ (reference sequence). This CDR3 comprises 14 residues. Trimming removed 2 bases from V and 6 bases from J, with 10 bases in between. CDR3 coding DNA: TGTGCCAGCAGCTTATGGGCAGTCGCCGGGGAGCTGTTTTTT. Protein product: CASSLWAVAGELFF.

The chain recombines TRBV9 with TRBJ1-2; TRBD1 matches 9 bases. V shed 3 bases and J 6 bases; nucleotides not matched to a gene: 6. Germline V gives CDR1 SGDLS, CDR2 YYNGEE. The CDR3 is 14 amino acids. The CDR3 DNA reads as TGTGCCAGCAGCGCGGGGACAGGGAAGCATGGCTACACCTTC. Translation: CASSAGTGKHGYTF.

J is TRBJ1-4 and V is TRBV7-9; a possible D gene is TRBD1 (5 bases). Germline values: CDR1 SEHNR, CDR2 FQNEAQ (reference sequence). The CDR3 has 14 amino acids. The V gene lost 2 bases and the J gene lost 4 bases, with 8 bases spanning the gap. In nucleotides, the CDR3 is TGTGCCAGCAGCTTATCAGGGCTTAATGAAAAACTGTTTTTT. It codes for CASSLSGLNEKLFF.

V gene TRBV6-1 combines with J gene TRBJ1-1; D uncertain. This CDR3 is built from 13 residues. Trimming removed 10 bases from V and 4 bases from J, with 16 bases in between. CDR1 and CDR2 (germline): MNHNS, SASEGT. The CDR3 DNA reads TGTGCCACCCGAAAGAGACATATCACTGAAGCTTTCTTT. Protein product: CATRKRHITEAFF.

The gene calls are TRBV6-6 and TRBJ2-7, with a possible D match to TRBD1 (6 bases). Trimming removed 7 bases from V and 2 bases from J, with 15 bases in between. CDR3 size: 14 residues. Germline V gene data show CDR1 as MNHNY and CDR2 as SVGAGI (reference sequence). The CDR3 sequence: CASTPGQGAYEQYF. The CDR3 nucleotides read TGTGCCAGCACCCCGGGACAAGGGGCCTACGAGCAGTACTTC.

The J gene is TRBJ1-4, the V gene TRBV7-9, with TRBD1 matching 8 bases. The germline V gene encodes CDR1 SEHNR and CDR2 FQNEAQ (reference sequence). The trim removed 6 bases at V and 6 bases at J, leaving 9 bases unmatched. This CDR3 is built from 15 residues. The CDR3 DNA is TGTGCCAGCAGTCCGGACAGGGCCCGCCATGAAAAACTGTTTTTT. It is translated as CASSPDRARHEKLFF.

The chain employs TRBV29-1 and TRBJ1-1, with a possible D match to TRBD1 (6 bases). Between the trimmed V and J ends, which lost 4 bases and 7 bases, there was a span of 16 bases. The CDR3 covers 13 residues. CDR1 and CDR2 from the germline V gene are SQVTM and ANQGSEA. The CDR3 nucleotides read TGCAGCGTTGGGACAGTCGATAAGGGTGAAGCTTTCTTT. Translating gives CSVGTVDKGEAFF.

This clone showed up just a few times. The chain employs TRBV19 and TRBJ2-6; 10 bases are a match to TRBD1. This CDR3 contains 15 residues. CDR1 is LNHDA and CDR2 is SQIVND in the germline V gene (reference sequence). The V segment lost 5 bases and the J segment 8 bases; nucleotides outside the gene matches: 6. CDR3 bases: TGTGCCAGTAGTGTCGCGGGACAGGGGTCCAACGTCCTGACTTTC. Amino acid sequence: CASSVAGQGSNVLTF.

This clone came up a few times. This chain links TRBV5-4 with TRBJ2-7; 9 nucleotides match TRBD2. V was clipped by 6 bases and J by 1 base; unmatched bases: 14. Germline-derived CDR1 and CDR2 are SGHNT and YYREEE (reference sequence). This CDR3 is 17 amino acids long. The chain's CDR3 is CASTGQGIAGVSYEQYF. CDR3 DNA: TGTGCCAGCACGGGTCAGGGGATAGCGGGAGTGTCCTACGAGCAGTACTTC.

The rearrangement joins TRBV7-2 to TRBJ1-5; D unclear. Between the trimmed V and J ends, which lost 1 base and 2 bases, there was a span of 12 bases. This CDR3 region has 16 residues. Per the germline V gene, CDR1 is SGHTA and CDR2 is FQGNSA. CDR3 sequence (DNA): TGTGCCAGCAGCTTAGACCTTCTCGGAGGCAATCAGCCCCAGCATTTT. Protein: CASSLDLLGGNQPQHF.